The rows below give T cell receptor beta chains drawn from one sample of a study of radiation and T cells in renal cell carcinoma. The method was immunoSEQ multiplex PCR; TCRdb's version includes in-frame clones alone and lacks a portion of them. The sample yields roughly 150,000 clones, 87% seen once. Sequenced material: blood, taken from a patient whose treatment included radiotherapy and nephrectomy. Source of these receptors: a woman in her 50s with renal cell carcinoma. The CDR3 runs from the conserved cysteine through the conserved F or W. A D gene is named only where the DNA matches it firmly. Expanded clones get a size class; other rows say once, few or many, or leave the size out.

J | V | D | size | length | DNA | CDR3
TRBJ2-7 | TRBV5-5 | - | - | 14 | TGTGCCAGCAGCTCGGGCTCCGGGGCCTACGAGCAGTACTTC | CASSSGSGAYEQYF
TRBJ2-2 | TRBV19 | - | - | 16 | TGTGCCACCACAAGCTGGGGGCGGGGGAACACCGGGGAGCTGTTTTTT | CATTSWGRGNTGELFF
TRBJ2-5 | TRBV5-5 | TRBD1 | - | 14 | TGTGCCAGCAGCTCGGACAGGGAGCAAGAGACCCAGTACTTC | CASSSDREQETQYF
TRBJ2-7 | TRBV6-1 | - | - | 16 | TGTGCCAGCAGTGAGTATCGGACTGCCGGCGTCGACGAGCAGTACTTC | CASSEYRTAGVDEQYF
TRBJ2-3 | TRBV15 | TRBD2 | once | 17 | TGTGCCACCAGCAGAGATTGGTTAGCGGGGTTCACAGATACGCAGTATTTT | CATSRDWLAGFTDTQYF
TRBJ1-3 | TRBV27 | - | - | 14 | TGTGCCAGCAGTTTGGATAGGAAAGGAAACACCATATATTTT | CASSLDRKGNTIYF
TRBJ1-1 | TRBV5-1 | - | - | 14 | TGCGCCAGCAGCTGGGAACAGGGCTACACTGAAGCTTTCTTT | CASSWEQGYTEAFF
TRBJ1-3 | TRBV19 | TRBD1 | - | 14 | TGTGCCAGCACCAAACGGGACAGTGGAAACACCATATATTTT | CASTKRDSGNTIYF
TRBJ1-1 | TRBV7-2 | - | - | 13 | TGTGCCAGCAGCTTAGAAGGGGGAAGTGAAGCTTTCTTT | CASSLEGGSEAFF
TRBJ1-1 | TRBV19 | - | few | 12 | TGTGCCAGTAGTATTGGGCACACTGAAGCTTTCTTT | CASSIGHTEAFF
TRBJ2-2 | TRBV6-5 | - | - | 16 | TGTGCCAGCAGTTCGCCGGGACAAGCGAACACCGGGGAGCTGTTTTTT | CASSSPGQANTGELFF
TRBJ1-3 | TRBV9 | TRBD1 | - | 15 | TGTGCCAGCAGCGTAGCGGGACAGGGGGCGGACACCATATATTTT | CASSVAGQGADTIYF
TRBJ2-2 | TRBV6-1 | TRBD1 | - | 13 | TGTGCCAGCAGTCGGGACAGCACCGGGGAGCTGTTTTTT | CASSRDSTGELFF
TRBJ1-1 | TRBV19 | TRBD1 | - | 16 | TGTGCCAGTCAATCCGGGACAGGGGGAGCGAACACTGAAGCTTTCTTT | CASQSGTGGANTEAFF
TRBJ1-5 | TRBV6-5 | TRBD1 | - | 15 | TGTGCCAGCAGCCTCGGGACAGGGTGGGATCAGCCCCAGCATTTT | CASSLGTGWDQPQHF
TRBJ2-5 | TRBV19 | TRBD1 | once | 14 | TGTGCCAGTAGTAGTACAGGGGCCCGGGAGACCCAGTACTTC | CASSSTGARETQYF
TRBJ1-1 | TRBV5-1 | - | once | 12 | TGCGCCAGCAGCTTGGTGAACACTGAAGCTTTCTTT | CASSLVNTEAFF
TRBJ1-2 | TRBV5-6 | - | once | 14 | TGTGCCAGCAGCTTGCCTGGAGATGACTATGGCTACACCTTC | CASSLPGDDYGYTF
TRBJ2-5 | TRBV4-3 | - | - | 14 | TGCGCCAGCAGCCAAGGTCCGAACCAAGAGACCCAGTACTTC | CASSQGPNQETQYF
TRBJ1-6 | TRBV5-5 | - | once | 18 | TGTGCCAGCAGCTTGGGTATAGGGGGTAGCTCCTATAATTCACCCCTCCACTTT | CASSLGIGGSSYNSPLHF
TRBJ1-3 | TRBV5-1 | - | once | 15 | TGCGCCAGCAGCCCGACGGAGAGCTCTGGAAACACCATATATTTT | CASSPTESSGNTIYF
TRBJ2-3 | TRBV11-2 | - | - | 15 | TGTGCCAGCAGCTTAAGGCGCCTTGACCTGGCCCCGCAGTATTTT | CASSLRRLDLAPQYF
TRBJ1-5 | TRBV30 | - | few | 13 | TGTGCCTGGAGAGGGTATAGCAATCAGCCCCAGCATTTT | CAWRGYSNQPQHF
TRBJ1-3 | TRBV23-1 | - | - | 18 | TGCGCCAGCAGTCACCAAGGCTTCCCCCGGGTGACGTTAAACACCATATATTTT | CASSHQGFPRVTLNTIYF
TRBJ1-6 | TRBV18 | - | - | 15 | TGTGCCAGCTCACCGGACTTCTCCTATAATTCACCCCTCCACTTT | CASSPDFSYNSPLHF
TRBJ1-4 | TRBV7-9 | - | - | 14 | TGTGCCAGCAGCTTCCAGGTGCAAAATGAAAAACTGTTTTTT | CASSFQVQNEKLFF
TRBJ1-1 | TRBV6-6 | - | - | 15 | TGTGCCAGCAGTCCCGGGGGCCCGGGTAGCACTGAAGCTTTCTTT | CASSPGGPGSTEAFF
TRBJ1-3 | TRBV21-1 | - | - | 16 | TGTGCCAGCAGCAAAATAACACGCTCTACCCCAAACACCATATATTTT | CASSKITRSTPNTIYF
TRBJ2-7 | TRBV5-1 | TRBD1 | - | 13 | TGCGCCAGCAGCTTGGCAGGGACAGTCGAGCAGTACTTC | CASSLAGTVEQYF
TRBJ1-6 | TRBV29-1 | - | - | 13 | TGCAGCGTTGCGGCAGATTATAATTCACCCCTCCACTTT | CSVAADYNSPLHF
TRBJ1-3 | TRBV5-1 | TRBD1 | - | 15 | TGCGCCAGCAGCTTTTCGGGGACAGGGGGCGACACCATATATTTT | CASSFSGTGGDTIYF
TRBJ1-4 | TRBV19 | TRBD1 | - | 16 | TGTGCCAGTACCTCCTATTCCGGGACAGGGGCTGAAAAACTGTTTTTT | CASTSYSGTGAEKLFF
TRBJ2-3 | TRBV7-3 | TRBD2 | - | 16 | TGTGCCAGCAGCCCCACATTAGCGGGGGGCACAGATACGCAGTATTTT | CASSPTLAGGTDTQYF
TRBJ2-1 | TRBV19 | - | - | 12 | TGTGCCAGTAGTATGTACATGTATGAGCAGTTCTTC | CASSMYMYEQFF
TRBJ1-1 | TRBV4-1 | - | many | 15 | TGCGCCAGCAGCCAACCAACCGGAAAGTACACTGAAGCTTTCTTT | CASSQPTGKYTEAFF
TRBJ1-1 | TRBV7-6 | - | - | 13 | TGTGCCAGCAGCTTAGCTCCGAGGACTGAAGCTTTCTTT | CASSLAPRTEAFF
TRBJ2-7 | TRBV5-1 | - | - | 12 | TGCGCCAGCAGCTTGGCTGGAGGGATGGAGTACTTC | CASSLAGGMEYF
TRBJ1-6 | TRBV7-2 | - | - | 15 | TGTGCCAGCAGCTTAATAGGCGGCCGCAATTCACCCCTCCACTTT | CASSLIGGRNSPLHF